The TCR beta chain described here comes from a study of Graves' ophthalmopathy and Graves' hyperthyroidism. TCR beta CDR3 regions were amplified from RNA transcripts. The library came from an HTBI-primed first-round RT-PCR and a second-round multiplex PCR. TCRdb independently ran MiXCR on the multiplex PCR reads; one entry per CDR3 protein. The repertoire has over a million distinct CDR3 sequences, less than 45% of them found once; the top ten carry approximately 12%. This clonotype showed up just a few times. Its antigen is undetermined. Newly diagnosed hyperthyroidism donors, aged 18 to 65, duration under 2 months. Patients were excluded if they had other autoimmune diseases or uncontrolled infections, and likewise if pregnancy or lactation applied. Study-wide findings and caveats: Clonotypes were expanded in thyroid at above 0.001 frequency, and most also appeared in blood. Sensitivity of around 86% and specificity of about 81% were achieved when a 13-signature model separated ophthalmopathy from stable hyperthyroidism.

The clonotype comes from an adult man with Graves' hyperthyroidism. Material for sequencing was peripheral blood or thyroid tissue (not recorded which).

The CDR3: CASSLGGRGANEKLFF. The CDR3 DNA reads as TGTGCCAGCAGCTTAGGCGGTCGGGGGGCTAATGAAAAACTGTTTTTT. The rearrangement joins TRBV7-2 to TRBJ1-4; perhaps TRBD1 as D (5 bases). Between the trimmed V and J ends, which lost 1 base and 3 bases, there was a span of 12 bases. From germline, CDR1 is SGHTA and CDR2 FQGNSA. The CDR3 extends over 16 amino acids.